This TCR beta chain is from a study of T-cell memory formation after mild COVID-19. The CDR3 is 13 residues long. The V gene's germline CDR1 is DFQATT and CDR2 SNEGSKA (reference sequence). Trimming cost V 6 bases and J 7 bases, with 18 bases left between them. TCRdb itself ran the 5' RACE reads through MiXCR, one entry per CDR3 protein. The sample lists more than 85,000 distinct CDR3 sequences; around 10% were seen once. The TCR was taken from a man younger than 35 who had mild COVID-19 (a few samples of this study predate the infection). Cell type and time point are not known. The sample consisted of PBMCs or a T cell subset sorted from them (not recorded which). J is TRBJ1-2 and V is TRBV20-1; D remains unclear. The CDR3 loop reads CSAKTQGPSGYTF. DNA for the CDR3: TGCAGTGCCAAGACCCAAGGGCCCAGTGGCTACACCTTC.